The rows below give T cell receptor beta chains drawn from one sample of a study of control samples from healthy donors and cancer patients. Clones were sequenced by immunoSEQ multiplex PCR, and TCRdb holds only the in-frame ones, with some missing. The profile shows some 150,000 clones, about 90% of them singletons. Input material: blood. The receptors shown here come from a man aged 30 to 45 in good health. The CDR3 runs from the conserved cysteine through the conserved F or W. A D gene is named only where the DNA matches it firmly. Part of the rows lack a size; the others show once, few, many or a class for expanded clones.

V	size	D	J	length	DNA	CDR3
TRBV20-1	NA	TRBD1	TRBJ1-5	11	TGCAGTGCCAGACAGGGTCAGCCCCAGCATTTT	CSARQGQPQHF
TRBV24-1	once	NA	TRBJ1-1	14	TGTGCCGACCTTAGGGGACGGAGGAACACTGAAGCTTTCTTT	CADLRGRRNTEAFF
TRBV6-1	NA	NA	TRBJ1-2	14	TGTGCCAGCAGTGAAGCAAAGGTCCGCTATGGCTACACCTTC	CASSEAKVRYGYTF
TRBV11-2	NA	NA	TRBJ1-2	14	TGTGCCAGCAGCTTAAACGACAGGCAGAGCGGCTACACCTTC	CASSLNDRQSGYTF
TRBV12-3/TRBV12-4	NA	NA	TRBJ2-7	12	TGTGCCAGCAGTCGGGGCTCCTACGAGCAGTACTTC	CASSRGSYEQYF
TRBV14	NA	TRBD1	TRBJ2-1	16	TGTGCCAGCAGCCAAGGCGGGACAGGCTCCTACAATGAGCAGTTCTTC	CASSQGGTGSYNEQFF
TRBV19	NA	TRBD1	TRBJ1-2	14	TGTGCCAGTAATTTAGGGACAGCTAACTATGGCTACACCTTC	CASNLGTANYGYTF
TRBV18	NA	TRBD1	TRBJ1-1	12	TGTGCCAGCTCACCCCAGGGGGATGAAGCTTTCTTT	CASSPQGDEAFF
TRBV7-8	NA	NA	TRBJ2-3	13	TGTGCCAGCAGCTTAGTCGTCGCAGATACGCAGTATTTT	CASSLVVADTQYF
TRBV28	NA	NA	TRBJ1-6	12	TGTGCCAGCAGTTTAAATAATTCACCCCTCCACTTT	CASSLNNSPLHF
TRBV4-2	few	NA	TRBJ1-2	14	TGTGCCAGCAGCCAACTCGACGGTAACTATGGCTACACCTTC	CASSQLDGNYGYTF